The clone carrying this TCR beta chain came up many times. Its antigen is unidentified. Trimming took 5 bases from V and 0 from J, leaving 11 bases between them. The CDR3 runs to 15 residues. Germline V gene lookup returns CDR1 SGHRS and CDR2 YFSETQ. The sample is drawn from a study of CD8 T cells in ankylosing spondylitis. Whole-study results and caveats: Disease-linked clones reportedly showed significant enrichment in matched ankylosing spondylitis synovial fluid. Among TCR beta sequences, a motif of eight highly homologous variants appeared characteristic of ankylosing spondylitis blood.

TCRdb re-called the 5' RACE reads with MiXCR, one entry per CDR3 protein. Here the sample spans 400,000 or so distinct CDR3 sequences, approximately 26% being singletons. Source material: blood, either unsorted or a sorted T cell fraction (not recorded which). The chain recombines TRBV5-1 with TRBJ2-2; no firm D call. This TCR was sampled from a male donor with ankylosing spondylitis. The CDR3 protein is CASRYDPANTGELFF. The CDR3 nucleotides read TGCGCCAGCAGATACGACCCCGCGAACACCGGGGAGCTGTTTTTT.